This entry is about one T cell receptor beta chain. Its antigen is not yet known. The input lacks base qualities; no much larger clone sits a single base away. TCRbeta CDR3 regions were amplified from genomic DNA by means of the immunoSEQ Assay, a bias-controlled multiplex PCR. In the original analysis: Within the assay, amplification of reference gene primers was used to estimate how many nucleated cells each sample contained. Sequence reads were collapsed and filtered to measure the absolute abundance of every unique TCRbeta CDR3 rearrangement. For each sample, productive Simpson clonality was calculated by taking the square root of Simpson's diversity index across productive rearrangements. TCRdb took over this immuneACCESS table, retaining in-frame rearrangements with V and J assigned. Such tables are incomplete; in checked studies, under half of the missing clones stem from an unresolved V gene, and the remainder is unexplained. For V, J and clone size, that table is used; D and trimming come from the DNA. The sample table records 55,000 to 65,000 clones; about 90% of these occur just once. Approximately 8.3% of the sample is in the top ten clones.

Whole blood was collected in K2EDTA tubes by collaborating institutions according to the institutions' own protocols. For TCRbeta analysis, collaborators shipped samples as frozen whole blood, isolated PBMCs, or DNA extracted from either of those sample types. This sample was included in a study of blood T cell repertoires in COVID-19 (dated by TCRdb to the early 2020s). Concerning the study at large: Collaborator samples came from the United States, Italy and Spain and covered acute and convalescent phases of COVID-19. HLA class I and class II types, where available, came from metadata supplied by the sample provider rather than from assay-based typing. Sample metadata almost always included a de-identified subject ID, COVID-19 status, age in years and sex. Deeply sampled blood TCRbeta repertoires from subjects exposed to, actively infected with, or recovered from COVID-19 were included in the dataset. The samples were drawn from two sources: the first 160 participants of the ongoing ImmuneRACE study, and about 1,300 subjects contributed by 6 global collaborators. The prospective study material was composed of cDNA or gDNA derived from T cells, B-cell-depleted T cells, or PBMCs. The repertoires were released in a freely available public database meant as a resource for research on the immune response to SARS-CoV-2.

Findings and caveats that apply to the study as a whole: How much clinical and demographic metadata was included differed by source and by participant, and the metadata was provided uncurated.

CDR1 is given as SGHTA and CDR2 as FQGNSA, both from the germline V gene. The junction shows trimming of 5 bases on V and 1 base on J, and the gene matches do not reach 11 bases of it. From its cysteine to its phenylalanine, the CDR3 spans 16 amino acids. Just the 48-base CDR3 DNA is kept, in frame starting at base 1. The rearrangement combines TRBV7-2 with TRBJ2-7, with 7 junctional bases fitting TRBD1. The sequence was collected from a human donor with active COVID-19. The donor label of this sample is uncertain. Sequenced: peripheral blood. CDR3 sequence: CASSPVTGIRSYEQYF. The nucleotide sequence is TGTGCCAGCAGCCCCGTGACAGGGATCAGATCCTACGAGCAGTACTTC.